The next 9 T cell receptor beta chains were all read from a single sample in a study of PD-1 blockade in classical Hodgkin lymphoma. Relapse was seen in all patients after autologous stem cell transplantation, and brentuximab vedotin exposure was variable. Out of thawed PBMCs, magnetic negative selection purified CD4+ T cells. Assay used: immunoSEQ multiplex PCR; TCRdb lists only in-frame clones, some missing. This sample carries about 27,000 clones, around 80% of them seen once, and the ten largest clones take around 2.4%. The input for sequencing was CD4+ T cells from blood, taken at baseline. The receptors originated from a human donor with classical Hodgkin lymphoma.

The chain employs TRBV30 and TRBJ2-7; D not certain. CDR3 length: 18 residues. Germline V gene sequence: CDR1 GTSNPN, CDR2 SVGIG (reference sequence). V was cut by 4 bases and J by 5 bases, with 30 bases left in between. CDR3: CAWNSGTLATWVSHEQYF. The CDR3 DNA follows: TGTGCCTGGAATTCGGGTACCCTCGCCACGTGGGTCTCTCACGAGCAGTACTTC.

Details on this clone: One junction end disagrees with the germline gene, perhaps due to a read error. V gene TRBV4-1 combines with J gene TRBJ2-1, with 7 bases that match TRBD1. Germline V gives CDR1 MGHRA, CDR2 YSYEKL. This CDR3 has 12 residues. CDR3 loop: CASSKDRAEQFF. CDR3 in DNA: TGCGCCAGCAGCAAAGACAGGGCTGAGCAGTTCTTC.

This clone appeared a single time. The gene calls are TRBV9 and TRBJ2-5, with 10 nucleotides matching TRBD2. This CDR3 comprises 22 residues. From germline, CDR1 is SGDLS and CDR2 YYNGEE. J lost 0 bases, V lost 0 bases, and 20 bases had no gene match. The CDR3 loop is CASSVASPESSGGLPYQETQYF. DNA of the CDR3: TGTGCCAGCAGCGTAGCATCCCCTGAGTCTAGCGGGGGCCTCCCCTACCAAGAGACCCAGTACTTC.

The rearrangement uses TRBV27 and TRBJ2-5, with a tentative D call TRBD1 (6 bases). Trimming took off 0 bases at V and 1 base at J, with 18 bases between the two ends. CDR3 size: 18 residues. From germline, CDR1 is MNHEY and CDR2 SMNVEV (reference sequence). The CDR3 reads CASSLSIATLDSQETQYF. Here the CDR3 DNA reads TGTGCCAGCAGTTTATCTATTGCTACCCTGGACAGCCAAGAGACCCAGTACTTC.

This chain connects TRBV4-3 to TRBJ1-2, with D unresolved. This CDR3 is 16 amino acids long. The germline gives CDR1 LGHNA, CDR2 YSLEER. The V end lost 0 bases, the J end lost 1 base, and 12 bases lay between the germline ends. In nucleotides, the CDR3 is TGCGCCAGCAGCCAAGATATAACGGAGAATAACTATGGCTACACCTTC. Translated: CASSQDITENNYGYTF.

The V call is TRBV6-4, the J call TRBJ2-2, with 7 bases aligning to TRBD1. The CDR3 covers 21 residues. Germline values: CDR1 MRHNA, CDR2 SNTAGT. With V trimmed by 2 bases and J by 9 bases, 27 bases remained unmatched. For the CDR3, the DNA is TGTGCCAGCAGTGACGCCCCAAGTAGTCGAAACACTTCAAGGGGGCACCGGGAGCTGTTTTTT. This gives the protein CASSDAPSSRNTSRGHRELFF.

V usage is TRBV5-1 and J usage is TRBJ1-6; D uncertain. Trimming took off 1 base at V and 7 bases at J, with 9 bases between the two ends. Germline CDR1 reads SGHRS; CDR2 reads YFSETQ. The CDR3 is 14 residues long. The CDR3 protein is CASSLPDGNSPLHF. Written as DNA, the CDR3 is TGCGCCAGCAGCTTGCCCGACGGGAATTCACCCCTCCACTTT. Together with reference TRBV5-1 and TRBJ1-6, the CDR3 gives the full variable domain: KAGVTQTPRYLIKTRGQQVTLSCSPISGHRSVSWYQQTPGQGLQFLFEYFSETQRNKGNFPGRFSGRQFSNSRSEMNVSTLELGDSALYLCASSLPDGNSPLHFGNGTRLTVT.

The CDR3 DNA reads as TGTGCCAGCAGCTGGACGTCCAATCAGCCCCAGCATTTT. Its protein product is CASSWTSNQPQHF. This chain uses TRBV27 with TRBJ1-5; D remains unclear. The germline gives CDR1 MNHEY, CDR2 SMNVEV (reference sequence). The CDR3 loop spans 13 amino acids. The V and J ends lost 6 bases and 3 bases respectively, with 9 bases between them.

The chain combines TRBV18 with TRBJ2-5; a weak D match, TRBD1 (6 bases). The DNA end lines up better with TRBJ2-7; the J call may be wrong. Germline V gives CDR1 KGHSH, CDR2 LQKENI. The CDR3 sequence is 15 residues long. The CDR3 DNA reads TGTGCCAGCTCGTCTGAACCGGGACAAGGGTTCGAGCAGTACTTC. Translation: CASSSEPGQGFEQYF.